The present T cell receptor beta chain was sequenced within a study of low-dose radiotherapy and immunotherapy resistance in tumors. First-strand cDNA relied on TRAV- and TRBV-specific primers spanning alpha and beta chains. With a V-primer adapter and a constant-region primer, TCRs were amplified for about 22 PCR cycles. TCRdb re-derived calls from the reads in MiXCR, one entry per CDR3 protein. This repertoire shows 75,000 to 95,000 distinct CDR3 sequences, approximately 20% found once; its top ten account for under 7.5%. The CDR3 extends over 13 amino acids. V was pared by 6 bases and J by 1 base, with 2 bases of the junction left unmatched. From germline, CDR1 is MNHNS and CDR2 SASEGT. Time point indicated: before trial treatment. Nivolumab, ipilimumab, aspirin, low-dose cyclophosphamide and low-dose radiotherapy were given to donors. In this sample, this clonotype turned up many times.

The specimen was PBMCs, collected before treatment. The TCR comes from a male donor with prostate cancer. The chain employs TRBV6-1 and TRBJ1-1; 7 bases fit TRBD1. In DNA, the CDR3 is TGTGCCAGCAGAAGACAGGGGAACACTGAAGCTTTCTTT. Residues: CASRRQGNTEAFF.